The TCR beta chain under discussion was sequenced for a study of T cells in narcolepsy. Background on the study: Patients with NT1 or NT2 and healthy control donors were enrolled.

CDR3 size: 15 residues. Germline V CDR1 and CDR2: SNHLY, FYNNEI. Unmatched junction bases numbered 3, after V lost 4 bases and J lost 2 bases. Some clones are missing from TCRdb's copy, which holds only in-frame ones; the method was immunoSEQ multiplex PCR. The sample contains around 34,000 clones, roughly 79% of which appear only once. In regard to this clone: Antigen: not known.

The study, taken as a whole, reports: Autoreactive HCRT-specific and TRIB2-specific clonotypes were marked in same-patient CSF-versus-blood CD4+ comparisons. Healthy controls reportedly lacked the autoreactive clonotypes serially found in patients' blood.

The origin of this receptor is a human donor in good health. The chain couples TRBV2 to TRBJ2-7; the match to TRBD1 covers 12 bases. The sample was memory (CD45RA-) CD4+ T cells from blood. For the CDR3, the DNA is TGTGCCAGCAGTGCGGGACAGGGGGCAACCTACGAGCAGTACTTC. Protein product: CASSAGQGATYEQYF.